This record looks at one T cell receptor (beta chain) sequence and its context. Its target is not known. The sample carries other DNA sequences with the same CDR3. Positively selected for CCR7, the CD45RO-negative cells used as naive CD8 cells excluded terminally differentiated effector memory CD45RA+ cells. Clones were read by immunoSEQ multiplex PCR, and TCRdb kept only the in-frame ones, dropping some. The sample has under 1 million clones; 90% to 98% are singletons. The sample originates from a study of shared clonotypes between healthy human individuals. Overall study: Three CD4 naive, three CD4 memory, two CD8 naive and one CD8 memory plate were used per donor. Points from the study as a whole: Shared clonotypes across all four donors exceeded non-shared ones in generation probability. Some naive CD4 clonotypes, about 5.5%, turned up in common across several donors. In general, naive subsets displayed greater estimated richness than memory subsets did.

The CDR3 extends over 16 amino acids. Losses at the gene ends were 6 bases for V and 1 base for J; bases not matched to a gene: 7. Per germline, CDR1 KGHSH and CDR2 LQKENI. The V gene is TRBV18, the J gene TRBJ2-1, with 9 bases lining up with TRBD2. This clonotype was sampled from a man aged 30 to 39 in good health. Material: naive CD8+ T cells sorted from blood. The CDR3 DNA follows: TGTGCCAGCTCGCGGAGACTAGCGGATTCCTACAATGAGCAGTTCTTC. This codes for CASSRRLADSYNEQFF.